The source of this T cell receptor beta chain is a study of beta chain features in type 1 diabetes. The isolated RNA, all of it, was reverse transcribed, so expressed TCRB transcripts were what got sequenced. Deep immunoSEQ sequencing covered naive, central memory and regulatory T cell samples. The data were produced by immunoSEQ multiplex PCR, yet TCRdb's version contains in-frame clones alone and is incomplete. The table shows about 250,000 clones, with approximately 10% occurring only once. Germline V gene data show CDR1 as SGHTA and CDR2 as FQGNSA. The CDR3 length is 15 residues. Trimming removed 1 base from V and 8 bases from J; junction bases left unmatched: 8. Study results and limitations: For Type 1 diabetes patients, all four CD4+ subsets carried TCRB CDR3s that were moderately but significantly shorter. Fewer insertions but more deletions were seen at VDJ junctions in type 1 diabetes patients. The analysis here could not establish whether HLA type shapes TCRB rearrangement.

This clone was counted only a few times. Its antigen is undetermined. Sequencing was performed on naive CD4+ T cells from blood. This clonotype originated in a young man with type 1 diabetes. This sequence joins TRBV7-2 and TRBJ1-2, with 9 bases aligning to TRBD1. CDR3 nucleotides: TGTGCCAGCAGCTTAGAGGGGGGGACAGGGTTCGGCTACACCTTC. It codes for CASSLEGGTGFGYTF.